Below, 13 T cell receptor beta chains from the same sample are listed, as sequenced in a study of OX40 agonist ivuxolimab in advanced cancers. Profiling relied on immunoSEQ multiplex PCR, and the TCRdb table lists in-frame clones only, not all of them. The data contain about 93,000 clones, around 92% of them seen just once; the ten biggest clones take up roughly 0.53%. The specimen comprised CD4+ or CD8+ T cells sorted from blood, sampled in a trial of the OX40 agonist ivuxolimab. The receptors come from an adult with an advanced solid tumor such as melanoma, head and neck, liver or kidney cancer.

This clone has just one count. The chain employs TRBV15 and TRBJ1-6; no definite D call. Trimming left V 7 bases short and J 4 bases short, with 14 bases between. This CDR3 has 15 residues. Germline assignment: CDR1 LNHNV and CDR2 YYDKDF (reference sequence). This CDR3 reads CATTPERVYNSPLHF. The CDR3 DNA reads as TGTGCCACCACCCCGGAGCGGGTTTATAATTCACCCCTCCACTTT.

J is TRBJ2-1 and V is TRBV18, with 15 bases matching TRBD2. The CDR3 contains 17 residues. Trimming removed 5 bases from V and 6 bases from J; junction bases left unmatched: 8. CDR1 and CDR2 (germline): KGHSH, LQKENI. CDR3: CASSSGLAGGPGNEQFF. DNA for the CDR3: TGTGCCAGCTCATCCGGACTAGCGGGGGGGCCGGGCAATGAGCAGTTCTTC.

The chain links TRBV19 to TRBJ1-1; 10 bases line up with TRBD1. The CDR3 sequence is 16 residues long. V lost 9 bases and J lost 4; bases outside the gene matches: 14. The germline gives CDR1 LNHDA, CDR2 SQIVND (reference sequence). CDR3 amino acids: CASTRRDRGSGTEAFF. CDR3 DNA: TGTGCCAGCACCCGGCGGGACAGGGGATCGGGCACTGAAGCTTTCTTT.

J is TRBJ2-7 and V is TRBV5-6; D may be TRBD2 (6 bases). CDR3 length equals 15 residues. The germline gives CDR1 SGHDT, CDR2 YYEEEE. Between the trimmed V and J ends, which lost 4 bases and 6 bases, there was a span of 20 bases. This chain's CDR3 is CASSLGLPEFSEQYF. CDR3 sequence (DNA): TGTGCCAGCAGCCTGGGACTTCCGGAGTTCTCCGAGCAGTACTTC.

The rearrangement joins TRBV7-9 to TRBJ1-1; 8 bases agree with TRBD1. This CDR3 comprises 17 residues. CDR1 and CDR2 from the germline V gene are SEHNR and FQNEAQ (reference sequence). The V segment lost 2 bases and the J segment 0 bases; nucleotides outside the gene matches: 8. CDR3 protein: CASSLSRPGGLNTEAFF. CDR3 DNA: TGTGCCAGCAGCTTATCCCGGCCAGGGGGCTTGAACACTGAAGCTTTCTTT.

Here the CDR3 DNA reads TGCGCCAGCAGCTCAGATCTTAGGGCCGCCTACGAGCAGTACTTC. It translates to CASSSDLRAAYEQYF. The chain links TRBV5-1 to TRBJ2-7; D not resolved. The CDR3 loop spans 15 amino acids. Germline lookup yields CDR1 SGHRS and CDR2 YFSETQ. Trimming removed 3 bases at V and 2 bases at J, with 15 bases between.

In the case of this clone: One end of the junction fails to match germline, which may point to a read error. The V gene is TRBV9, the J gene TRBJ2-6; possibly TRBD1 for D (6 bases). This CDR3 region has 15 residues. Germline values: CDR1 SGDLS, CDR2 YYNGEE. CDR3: CASSARGTGANALTF. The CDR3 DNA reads TGTGCCAGCAGCGCCAGGGGCACTGGGGCCAACGCCCTGACTTTC.

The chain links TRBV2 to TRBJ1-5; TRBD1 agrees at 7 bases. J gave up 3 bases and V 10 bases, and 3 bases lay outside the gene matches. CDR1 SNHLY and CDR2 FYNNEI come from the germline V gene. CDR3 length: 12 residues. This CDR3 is CATRGDNQPQHF. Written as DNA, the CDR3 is TGTGCCACCAGGGGGGACAATCAGCCCCAGCATTTT.

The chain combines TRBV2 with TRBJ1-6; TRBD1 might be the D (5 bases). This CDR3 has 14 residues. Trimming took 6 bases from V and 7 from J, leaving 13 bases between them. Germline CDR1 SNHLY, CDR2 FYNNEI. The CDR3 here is CASRGPGVNSPLHF. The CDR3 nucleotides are TGTGCCAGCAGGGGGCCCGGGGTGAATTCACCCCTCCACTTT. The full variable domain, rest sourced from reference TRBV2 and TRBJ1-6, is EPEVTQTPSHQVTQMGQEVILRCVPISNHLYFYWYRQILGQKVEFLVSFYNNEISEKSEIFDDQFSVERPDGSNFTLKIRSTKLEDSAMYFCASRGPGVNSPLHFGNGTRLTVT.

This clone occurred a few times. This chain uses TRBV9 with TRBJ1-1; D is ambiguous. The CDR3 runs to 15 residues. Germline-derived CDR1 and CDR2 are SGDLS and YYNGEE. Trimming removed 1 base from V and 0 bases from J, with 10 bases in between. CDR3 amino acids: CASSVLDGMNTEAFF. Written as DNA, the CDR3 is TGTGCCAGCAGCGTATTGGACGGAATGAACACTGAAGCTTTCTTT.

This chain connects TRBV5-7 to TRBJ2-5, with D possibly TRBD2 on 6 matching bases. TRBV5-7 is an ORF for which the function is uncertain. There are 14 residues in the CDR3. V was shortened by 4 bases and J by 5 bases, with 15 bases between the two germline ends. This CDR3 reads CASSLGTPPETQYF. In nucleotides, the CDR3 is TGTGCCAGCAGCCTCGGGACTCCCCCGGAGACCCAGTACTTC.

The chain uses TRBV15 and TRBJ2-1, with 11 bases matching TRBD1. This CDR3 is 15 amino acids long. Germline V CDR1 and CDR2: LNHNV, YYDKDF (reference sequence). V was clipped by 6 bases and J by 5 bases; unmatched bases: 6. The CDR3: CATRPRGQGDNEQFF. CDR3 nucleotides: TGTGCCACCAGGCCCCGGGGACAGGGGGACAATGAGCAGTTCTTC.

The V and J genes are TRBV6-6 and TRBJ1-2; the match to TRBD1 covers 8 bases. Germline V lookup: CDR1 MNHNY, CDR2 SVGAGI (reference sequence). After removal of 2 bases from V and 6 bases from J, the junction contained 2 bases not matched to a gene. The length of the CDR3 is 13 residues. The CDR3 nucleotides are TGTGCCAGCAGTTACGCGACAGGGGATGGCTACACCTTC. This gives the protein CASSYATGDGYTF.